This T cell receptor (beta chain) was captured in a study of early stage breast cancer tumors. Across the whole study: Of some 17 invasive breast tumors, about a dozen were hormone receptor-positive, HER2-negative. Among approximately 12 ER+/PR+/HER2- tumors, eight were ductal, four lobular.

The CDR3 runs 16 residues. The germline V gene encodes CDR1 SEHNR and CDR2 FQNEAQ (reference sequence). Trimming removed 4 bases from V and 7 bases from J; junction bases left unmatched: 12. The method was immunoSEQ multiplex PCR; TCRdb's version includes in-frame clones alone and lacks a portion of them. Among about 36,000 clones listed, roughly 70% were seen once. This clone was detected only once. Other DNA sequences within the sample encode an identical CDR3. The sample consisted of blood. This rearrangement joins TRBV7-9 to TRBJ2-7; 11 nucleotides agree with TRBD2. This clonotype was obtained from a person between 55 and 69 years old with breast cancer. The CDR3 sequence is CASSSHTSGSPREQYF. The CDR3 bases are TGTGCCAGCAGCTCCCACACTAGCGGGAGCCCGCGGGAGCAGTACTTC.